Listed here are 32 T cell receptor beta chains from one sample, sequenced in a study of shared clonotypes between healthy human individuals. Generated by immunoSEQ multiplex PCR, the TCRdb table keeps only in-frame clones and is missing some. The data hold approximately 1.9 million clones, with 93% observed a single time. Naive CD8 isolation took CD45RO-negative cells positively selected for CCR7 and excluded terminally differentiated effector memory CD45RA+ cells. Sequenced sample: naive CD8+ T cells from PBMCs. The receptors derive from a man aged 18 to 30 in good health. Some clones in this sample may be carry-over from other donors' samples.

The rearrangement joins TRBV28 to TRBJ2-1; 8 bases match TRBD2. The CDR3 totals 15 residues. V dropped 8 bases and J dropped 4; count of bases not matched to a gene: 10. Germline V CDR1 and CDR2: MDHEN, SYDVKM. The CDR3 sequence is CASRLAIAGYNEQFF. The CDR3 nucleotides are TGTGCCAGCCGACTGGCGATAGCGGGGTACAATGAGCAGTTCTTC.

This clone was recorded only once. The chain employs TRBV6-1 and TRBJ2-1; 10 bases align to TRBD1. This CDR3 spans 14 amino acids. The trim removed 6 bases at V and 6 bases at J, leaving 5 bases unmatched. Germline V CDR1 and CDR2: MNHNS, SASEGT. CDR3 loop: CASSWTGGSNEQFF. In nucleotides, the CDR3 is TGTGCCAGCAGCTGGACAGGGGGGAGCAATGAGCAGTTCTTC.

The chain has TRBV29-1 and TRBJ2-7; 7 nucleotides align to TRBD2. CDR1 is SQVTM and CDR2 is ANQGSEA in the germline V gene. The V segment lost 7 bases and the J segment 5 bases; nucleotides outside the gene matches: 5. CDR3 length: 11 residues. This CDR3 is CSASGTNEQYF. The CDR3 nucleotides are TGCAGCGCCTCCGGGACTAACGAGCAGTACTTC.

The CDR3 protein is CASSPGTSESDTQYF. DNA for the CDR3: TGTGCCAGCAGCCCCGGGACTAGCGAATCAGATACGCAGTATTTT. V is TRBV7-2 and J is TRBJ2-3, with 10 nucleotides matching TRBD2. This CDR3 has 15 amino acids. Germline-derived CDR1 and CDR2 are SGHTA and FQGNSA. J gave up 4 bases and V 5 bases, and 6 bases lay outside the gene matches.

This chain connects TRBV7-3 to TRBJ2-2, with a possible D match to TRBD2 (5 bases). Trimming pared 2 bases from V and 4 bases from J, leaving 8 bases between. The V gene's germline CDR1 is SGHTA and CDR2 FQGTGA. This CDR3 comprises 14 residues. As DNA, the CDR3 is TGTGCCAGCAGCTTACTAGCTAGCACCGGGGAGCTGTTTTTT. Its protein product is CASSLLASTGELFF.

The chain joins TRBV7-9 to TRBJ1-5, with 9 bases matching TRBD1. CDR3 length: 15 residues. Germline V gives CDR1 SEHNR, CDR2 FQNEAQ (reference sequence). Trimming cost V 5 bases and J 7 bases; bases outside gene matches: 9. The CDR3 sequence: CASSTTGGAGQPQHF. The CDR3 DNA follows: TGTGCCAGCAGCACCACAGGGGGCGCGGGACAGCCCCAGCATTTT.

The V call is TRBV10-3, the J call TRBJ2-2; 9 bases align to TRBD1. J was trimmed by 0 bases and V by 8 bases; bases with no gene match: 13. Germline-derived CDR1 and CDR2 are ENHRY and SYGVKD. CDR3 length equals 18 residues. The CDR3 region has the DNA TGTGCCATCCCACGTGGGGGGGGACAGGGAACGAACACCGGGGAGCTGTTTTTT. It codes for CAIPRGGGQGTNTGELFF.

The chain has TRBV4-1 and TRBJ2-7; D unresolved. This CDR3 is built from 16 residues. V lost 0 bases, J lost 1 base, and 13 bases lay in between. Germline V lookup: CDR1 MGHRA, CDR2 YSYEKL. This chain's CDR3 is CASSQEPGLLSYEQYF. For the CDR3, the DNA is TGCGCCAGCAGCCAAGAGCCAGGCTTACTGTCCTACGAGCAGTACTTC.

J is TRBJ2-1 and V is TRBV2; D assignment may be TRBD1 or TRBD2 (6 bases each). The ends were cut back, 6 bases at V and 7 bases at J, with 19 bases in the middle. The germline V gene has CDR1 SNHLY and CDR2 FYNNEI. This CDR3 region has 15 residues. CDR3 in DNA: TGTGCCAGCAGCCGAGGGGGACTCCCGCCTAATGAGCAGTTCTTC. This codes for CASSRGGLPPNEQFF.

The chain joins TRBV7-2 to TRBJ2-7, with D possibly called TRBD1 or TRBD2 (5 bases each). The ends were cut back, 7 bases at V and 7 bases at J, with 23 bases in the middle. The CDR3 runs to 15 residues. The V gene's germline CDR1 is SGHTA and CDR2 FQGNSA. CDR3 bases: TGTGCCAGCACCGAGAGGGGCCCCTCACTGGGGGAGCAGTACTTC. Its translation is CASTERGPSLGEQYF.

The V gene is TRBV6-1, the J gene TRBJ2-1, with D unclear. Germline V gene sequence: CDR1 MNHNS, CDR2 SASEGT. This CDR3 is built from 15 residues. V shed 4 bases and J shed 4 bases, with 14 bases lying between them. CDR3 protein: CASSADQSRYNEQFF. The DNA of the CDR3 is TGTGCCAGCAGTGCCGACCAATCCCGTTACAATGAGCAGTTCTTC.

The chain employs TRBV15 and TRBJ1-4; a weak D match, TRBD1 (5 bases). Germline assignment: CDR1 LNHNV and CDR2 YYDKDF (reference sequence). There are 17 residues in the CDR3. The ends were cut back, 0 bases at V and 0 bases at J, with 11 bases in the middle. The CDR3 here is CATSRDMGGATNEKLFF. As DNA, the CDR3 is TGTGCCACCAGCAGAGATATGGGGGGAGCAACTAATGAAAAACTGTTTTTT.

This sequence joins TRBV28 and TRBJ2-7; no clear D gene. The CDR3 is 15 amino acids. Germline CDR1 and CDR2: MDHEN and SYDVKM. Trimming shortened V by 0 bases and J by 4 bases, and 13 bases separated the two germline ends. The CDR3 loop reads CASSLWGSIGYEQYF. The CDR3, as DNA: TGTGCCAGCAGTTTATGGGGCAGTATAGGGTACGAGCAGTACTTC.

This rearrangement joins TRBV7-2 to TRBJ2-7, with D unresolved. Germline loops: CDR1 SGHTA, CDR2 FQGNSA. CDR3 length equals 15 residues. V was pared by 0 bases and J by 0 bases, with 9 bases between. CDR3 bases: TGTGCCAGCAGCTTAGCCGCTGCTGGCTCCTACGAGCAGTACTTC. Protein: CASSLAAAGSYEQYF.

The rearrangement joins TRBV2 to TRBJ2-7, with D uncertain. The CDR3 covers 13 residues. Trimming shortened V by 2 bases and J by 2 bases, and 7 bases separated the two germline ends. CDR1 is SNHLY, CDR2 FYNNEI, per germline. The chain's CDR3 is CASSEPETYEQYF. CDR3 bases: TGTGCCAGCAGTGAACCGGAGACCTACGAGCAGTACTTC.

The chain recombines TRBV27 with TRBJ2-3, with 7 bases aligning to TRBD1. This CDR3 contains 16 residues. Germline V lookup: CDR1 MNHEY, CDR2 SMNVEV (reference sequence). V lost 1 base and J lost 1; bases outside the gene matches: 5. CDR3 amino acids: CASSLLTGTGTDTQYF. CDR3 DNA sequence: TGTGCCAGCAGTTTATTGACCGGGACAGGCACAGATACGCAGTATTTT.

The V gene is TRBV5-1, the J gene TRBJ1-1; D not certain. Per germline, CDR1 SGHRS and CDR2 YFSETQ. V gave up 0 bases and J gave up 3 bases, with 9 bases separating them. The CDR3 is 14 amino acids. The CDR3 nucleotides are TGCGCCAGCAGCTTGGCCCCTAGGGACACTGAAGCTTTCTTT. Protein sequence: CASSLAPRDTEAFF.

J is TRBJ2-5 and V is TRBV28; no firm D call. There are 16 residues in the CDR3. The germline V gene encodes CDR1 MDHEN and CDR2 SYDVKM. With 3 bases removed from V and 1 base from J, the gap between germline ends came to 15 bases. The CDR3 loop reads CASSFTPYEVQETQYF. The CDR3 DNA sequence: TGTGCCAGCAGTTTCACCCCTTACGAGGTCCAAGAGACCCAGTACTTC.

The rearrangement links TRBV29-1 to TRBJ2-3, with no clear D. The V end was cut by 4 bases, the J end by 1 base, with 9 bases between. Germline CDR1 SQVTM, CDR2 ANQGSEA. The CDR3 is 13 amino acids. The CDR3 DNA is TGCAGCGTTGCAGAGGCTGGCACAGATACGCAGTATTTT. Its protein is CSVAEAGTDTQYF.

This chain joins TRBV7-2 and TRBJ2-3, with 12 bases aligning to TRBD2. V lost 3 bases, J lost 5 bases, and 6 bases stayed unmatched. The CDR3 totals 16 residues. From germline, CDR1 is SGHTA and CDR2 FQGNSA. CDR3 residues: CASSFLLAGGGDTQYF. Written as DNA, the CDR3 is TGTGCCAGCAGCTTTTTACTAGCGGGAGGTGGAGATACGCAGTATTTT. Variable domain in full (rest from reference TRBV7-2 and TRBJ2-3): GAGVSQSPSNKVTEKGKDVELRCDPISGHTALYWYRQSLGQGLEFLIYFQGNSAPDKSGLPSDRFSAERTGGSVSTLTIQRTQQEDSAVYLCASSFLLAGGGDTQYFGPGTRLTVL.

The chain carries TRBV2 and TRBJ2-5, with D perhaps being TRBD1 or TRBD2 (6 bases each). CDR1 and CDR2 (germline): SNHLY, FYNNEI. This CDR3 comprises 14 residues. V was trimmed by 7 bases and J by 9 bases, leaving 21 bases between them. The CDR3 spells CASTGTPGRRAQYF. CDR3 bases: TGTGCCAGCACAGGGACACCGGGGAGGCGGGCCCAGTACTTC. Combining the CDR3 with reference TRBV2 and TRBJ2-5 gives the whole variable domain EPEVTQTPSHQVTQMGQEVILRCVPISNHLYFYWYRQILGQKVEFLVSFYNNEISEKSEIFDDQFSVERPDGSNFTLKIRSTKLEDSAMYFCASTGTPGRRAQYFGPGTRLLVL.

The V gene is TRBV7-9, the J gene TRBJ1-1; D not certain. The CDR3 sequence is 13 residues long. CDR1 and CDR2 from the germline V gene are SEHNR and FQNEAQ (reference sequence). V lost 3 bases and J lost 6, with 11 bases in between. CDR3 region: CASSFNGPAEAFF. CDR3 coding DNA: TGTGCCAGCAGCTTTAACGGGCCGGCTGAAGCTTTCTTT.

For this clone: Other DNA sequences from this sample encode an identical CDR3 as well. CDR3 in DNA: TGTGCCAGCAGCTCGGGCCGCGGACAAGAGACCCAGTACTTC. Translating it yields CASSSGRGQETQYF. This chain uses TRBV7-9 with TRBJ2-5; D not certain. This CDR3 contains 14 residues. Germline CDR1 SEHNR, CDR2 FQNEAQ (reference sequence). V dropped 4 bases and J dropped 2 bases, with 11 bases sitting between them.

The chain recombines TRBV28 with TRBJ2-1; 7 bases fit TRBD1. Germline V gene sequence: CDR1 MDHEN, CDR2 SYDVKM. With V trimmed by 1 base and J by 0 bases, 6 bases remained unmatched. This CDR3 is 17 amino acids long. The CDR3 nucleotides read TGTGCCAGCAGTTTATTCCCGACAGGGAGCTCCTACAATGAGCAGTTCTTC. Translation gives CASSLFPTGSSYNEQFF.

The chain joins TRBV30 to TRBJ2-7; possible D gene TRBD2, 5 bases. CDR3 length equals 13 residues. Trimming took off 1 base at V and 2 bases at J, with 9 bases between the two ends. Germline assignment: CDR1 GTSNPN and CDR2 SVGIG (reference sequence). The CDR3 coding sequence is TGTGCCTGGAGTGGGACTGCTCCCTACGAGCAGTACTTC. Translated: CAWSGTAPYEQYF. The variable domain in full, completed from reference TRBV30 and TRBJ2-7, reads SQTIHQWPATLVQPVGSPLSLECTVEGTSNPNLYWYRQAAGRGLQLLFYSVGIGQISSEVPQNLSASRPQDRQFILSSKKLLLSDSGFYLCAWSGTAPYEQYFGPGTRLTVT.

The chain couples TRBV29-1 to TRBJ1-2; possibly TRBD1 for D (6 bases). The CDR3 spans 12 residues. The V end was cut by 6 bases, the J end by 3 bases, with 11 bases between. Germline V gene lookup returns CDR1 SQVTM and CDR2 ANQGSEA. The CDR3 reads CSVPQGYYGYTF. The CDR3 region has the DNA TGCAGCGTCCCTCAGGGGTACTATGGCTACACCTTC.

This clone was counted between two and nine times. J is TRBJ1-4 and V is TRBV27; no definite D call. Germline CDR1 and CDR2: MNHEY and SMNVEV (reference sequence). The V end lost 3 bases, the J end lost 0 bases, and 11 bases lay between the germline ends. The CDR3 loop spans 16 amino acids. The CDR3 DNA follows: TGTGCCAGCAGTTTCATTCGGCCGTCAACTAATGAAAAACTGTTTTTT. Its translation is CASSFIRPSTNEKLFF.

The CDR3 DNA reads as TGTGCCAGCAGGACCCAAGGGCTCTCTGGAAACACCATATATTTT. This translates into CASRTQGLSGNTIYF. This chain links TRBV6-4 with TRBJ1-3; no clear D gene. This CDR3 contains 15 residues. Germline V gives CDR1 MRHNA, CDR2 SNTAGT. Trimming pared 6 bases from V and 0 bases from J, leaving 12 bases between.

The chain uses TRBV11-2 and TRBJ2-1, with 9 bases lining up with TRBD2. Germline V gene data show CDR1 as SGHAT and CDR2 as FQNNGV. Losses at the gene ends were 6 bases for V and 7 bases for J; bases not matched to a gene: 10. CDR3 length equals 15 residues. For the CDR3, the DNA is TGTGCCAGCAGGCCCTCGGGACTAGCCGAGAATGAGCAGTTCTTC. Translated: CASRPSGLAENEQFF.

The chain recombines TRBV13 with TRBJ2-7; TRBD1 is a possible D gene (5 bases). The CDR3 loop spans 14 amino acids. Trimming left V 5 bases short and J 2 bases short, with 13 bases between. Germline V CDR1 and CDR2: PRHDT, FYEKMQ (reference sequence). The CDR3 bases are TGTGCCAGCAGCCCGCAGGGAATGCCCTACGAGCAGTACTTC. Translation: CASSPQGMPYEQYF.

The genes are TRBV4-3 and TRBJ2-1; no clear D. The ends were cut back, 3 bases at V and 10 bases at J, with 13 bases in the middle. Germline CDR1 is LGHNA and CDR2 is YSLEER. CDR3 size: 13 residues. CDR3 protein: CASSHGSKDEQFF. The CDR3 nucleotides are TGCGCCAGCAGCCATGGAAGTAAGGACGAGCAGTTCTTC.

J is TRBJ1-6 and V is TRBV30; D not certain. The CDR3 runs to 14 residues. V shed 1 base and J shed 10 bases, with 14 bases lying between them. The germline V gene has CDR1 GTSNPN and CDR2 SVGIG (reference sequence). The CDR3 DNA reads TGTGCCTGGAGTGAGGAGAGCATGAGATCACCCCTCCACTTT. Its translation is CAWSEESMRSPLHF.